This T cell receptor (beta chain) came from a study of CD8+CD57+ T cells in acquired aplastic anemia. Study context: About 3 ug was the average amount of DNA from sorted CD4+ and CD8+ cells. General study points: Sharing between patients and controls was observed for around 30 CD8+ CDR3 sequences.

With 3 bases removed from V and 4 bases from J, the gap between germline ends came to 17 bases. The CDR3 totals 16 residues. The germline gives CDR1 SGHDT, CDR2 YYEEEE. TCR beta VDJ and CDR3 were profiled, and genomic DNA was the template. TCRdb passed the reads through MiXCR, listing each CDR3 protein once. The table records approximately 190,000 distinct CDR3 sequences, nearly 50% of them present only once. The sequenced patients had an expansion of CD8+CD57+ cells seen by flow cytometry. A remark on this clonotype: The antigen is not known.

This clonotype was sampled from a human donor with aplastic anemia. Sequencing input: sorted CD4+, CD8+, or CD8+CD57+ T cells (not recorded which) from PBMCs. This rearrangement joins TRBV5-6 to TRBJ2-1; no definite D call. Here the CDR3 reads CASSWGRLADYNEQFF. The CDR3 region has the DNA TGTGCCAGCAGCTGGGGTAGGCTCGCGGATTACAATGAGCAGTTCTTC.